Sequencing of this T cell receptor (beta chain) was carried out in a study of shared clonotypes between healthy human individuals. As for the study in general: Each donor's CD4 naive and CD4 memory cells filled three plates apiece, CD8 naive two, and CD8 memory one. The study, taken as a whole, reports: Naive CD4 clonotypes overlapped across several donors at roughly 5.1%.

Losses at the gene ends were 1 base for V and 1 base for J; bases not matched to a gene: 3. Per germline, CDR1 SGHTA and CDR2 FQGNSA. The CDR3 runs to 15 residues. As to this clone: Its specificity is unknown.

Generated by immunoSEQ multiplex PCR, the TCRdb table keeps only in-frame clones and is missing some. The sample comprises 2 million to 3 million clones, roughly 93% of which are singletons, and about 0.39% rests with the top ten. Sequencing used naive CD4+ T cells from PBMCs. Subset defined: CD45RA+ positively selected. This clonotype was sampled from a man younger than 35 in good health. Some clones in this sample may be carry-over from other donors' samples. The genes are TRBV7-2 and TRBJ2-7, with 8 positions matching TRBD2. The DNA of the CDR3 is TGTGCCAGCAGCTTAGTTAGCGGGGCTTCCTACGAGCAGTACTTC. Amino acid sequence: CASSLVSGASYEQYF.